The 18 T cell receptor beta chains presented below share a single source sample, sequenced in a study of T cells in women clearing cervical HPV infection. Clones were read by immunoSEQ multiplex PCR, and TCRdb kept only the in-frame ones, dropping some. This sample's table reports about 41,000 clones. The sample consisted of blood buffy coat. All receptors come from a woman between 18 and 75 years old with a cervical HPV16 infection that either progressed to CIN3+ or cleared (not recorded which).

Note on this clone: Read data end 3 residues before the CDR3 end; the end is taken from the germline J gene. This chain uses TRBV19 with TRBJ1-5, with D hard to call. Trimming cost V 0 bases and J 2 bases, with 8 bases left between them. Germline V gene sequence: CDR1 LNHDA, CDR2 SQIVND (reference sequence). This CDR3 is built from 15 residues. The CDR3 here is CASSIDVQGNQPQHF. The CDR3 DNA, read in part, is TGTGCCAGTAGTATAGATGTCCAGGGCAATCAGCCC.

Worth noting for this clone: The CDR3 end lies 3 residues beyond the end of the read and is filled in from the germline J gene. This chain links TRBV5-1 with TRBJ1-4; 8 bases fit TRBD1. From germline, CDR1 is SGHRS and CDR2 YFSETQ. This CDR3 has 14 amino acids. V shed 4 bases and J 8 bases; nucleotides not matched to a gene: 7. The CDR3 region is CASSPTGEGEKLFF. The sequenced CDR3 bases are TGCGCCAGCAGCCCGACAGGGGAGGGCGAAAAA. The full variable domain, rest sourced from reference TRBV5-1 and TRBJ1-4, is KAGVTQTPRYLIKTRGQQVTLSCSPISGHRSVSWYQQTPGQGLQFLFEYFSETQRNKGNFPGRFSGRQFSNSRSEMNVSTLELGDSALYLCASSPTGEGEKLFFGSGTQLSVL.

Concerning this clone: The CDR3 end lies 3 residues beyond the end of the read and is filled in from the germline J gene. The rearrangement links TRBV19 to TRBJ2-3, with D perhaps TRBD2 (6 bases). Trimming cost V 5 bases and J 3 bases, with 24 bases left between them. Per the germline V gene, CDR1 is LNHDA and CDR2 is SQIVND (reference sequence). The CDR3 loop spans 18 amino acids. The sequenced part of the CDR3 DNA is TGTGCCAGTAGTTCAAACTCCCCGGCGGGAAGCGGTACAGATACG. Translated, it gives CASSSNSPAGSGTDT. The CDR3 in full is CASSSNSPAGSGTDTQYF.

The CDR3 is CSAPGQGKSYEQYF. The sequenced part of the CDR3 DNA is TGCAGTGCTCCGGGACAGGGGAAAAGTTACGAG. The chain employs TRBV20-1 and TRBJ2-7, with TRBD1 matching over 10 bases. The CDR3 extends 3 residues past the end of the read, so its final part is completed from the germline J gene. Trimming at V came to 5 bases and at J to 4 bases, leaving 8 bases not matched to a gene. The CDR3 is made up of 14 amino acids. Germline CDR1 is DFQATT and CDR2 is SNEGSKA (reference sequence).

Concerning this clone itself: The sequenced fragment ends 3 residues before the CDR3 boundary, so the rest is inferred from the germline J gene. V usage is TRBV19 and J usage is TRBJ1-2, with D perhaps matching TRBD1 (5 bases). Germline V gives CDR1 LNHDA, CDR2 SQIVND (reference sequence). V was shortened by 10 bases and J by 6 bases, with 15 bases between the two germline ends. CDR3 size: 12 residues. This chain's CDR3 is CATYVGGDGYTF. The CDR3 bases that were read are TGTGCCACATATGTGGGGGGTGATGGC. Drawing the rest from reference TRBV19 and TRBJ1-2, the complete variable domain is DGGITQSPKYLFRKEGQNVTLSCEQNLNHDAMYWYRQDPGQGLRLIYYSQIVNDFQKGDIAEGYSVSREKKESFPLTVTSAQKNPTAFYLCATYVGGDGYTFGSGTRLTVV.

Of note for this clone: With the read ending 3 residues before the CDR3 end, the germline J gene is used to fill in that end. V and J are TRBV19 and TRBJ1-1; TRBD1 agrees at 12 bases. Germline trimming cut 2 bases from V and 5 bases from J; bases unmatched to any gene: 9. CDR1 and CDR2 from the germline V gene are LNHDA and SQIVND (reference sequence). This CDR3 region has 17 residues. The part of the CDR3 DNA that was read is TGTGCCAGTAGTATAAGGGACAGGGGGCGCGAGGGGACTGAA. Amino acid sequence: CASSIRDRGREGTE. The entire CDR3 sequence reads CASSIRDRGREGTEAFF.

In the case of this clone: The read ends 3 residues before the CDR3 terminus; that terminus is restored from the germline J gene. The V call is TRBV12-3 or TRBV12-4, the J call TRBJ2-3; TRBD2 matches at 11 bases. The CDR3 runs to 16 residues. The V segment lost 3 bases and the J segment 0 bases; nucleotides outside the gene matches: 2. CDR3 bases read: TGTGCCAGCAGTTTCGTAGCGGGGGGGAGCACAGATACG. Its protein is CASSFVAGGSTDT. Given in full, the CDR3 is CASSFVAGGSTDTQYF.

On this clone itself: The read gets to within 3 residues of the CDR3 end, and the germline J gene fills in the rest. The chain couples TRBV7-6 to TRBJ1-2; 8 positions agree with TRBD1. After removal of 5 bases from V and 4 bases from J, the junction contained 6 bases not matched to a gene. The CDR3 is made up of 14 amino acids. Germline lookup yields CDR1 SGHVS and CDR2 FNYEAQ. The CDR3 region is CASSATGGGYGYTF. The covered CDR3 bases are TGTGCCAGCAGCGCTACAGGGGGTGGCTATGGC.

For this clone: The sequence runs out 3 residues before the end of the CDR3; the remainder is reconstructed from the germline J gene. The chain couples TRBV28 to TRBJ2-3; D possibly corresponds to TRBD2 (5 bases). V lost 5 bases, J lost 0 bases, and 15 bases lay in between. Per the germline V gene, CDR1 is MDHEN and CDR2 is SYDVKM. The CDR3 is 16 residues long. The DNA read from the CDR3 is TGTGCCAGCAGTCCCAGGACTCGTGCTAGCACAGATACG. It codes for CASSPRTRASTDT. From start to end, the CDR3 is CASSPRTRASTDTQYF. The whole variable domain, filled in from reference TRBV28 and TRBJ2-3, reads DVKVTQSSRYLVKRTGEKVFLECVQDMDHENMFWYRQDPGLGLRLIYFSYDVKMKEKGDIPEGYSVSREKKERFSLILESASTNQTSMYLCASSPRTRASTDTQYFGPGTRLTVL.

Concerning this clone: With the read ending 3 residues before the CDR3 end, the germline J gene is used to fill in that end. V gene TRBV18 combines with J gene TRBJ1-5; D gene ambiguous. Germline CDR1 is KGHSH and CDR2 is LQKENI. The V and J ends lost 2 bases and 7 bases respectively, with 12 bases between them. CDR3 size: 14 residues. The covered CDR3 bases are TGTGCCAGCTCACCAATCAACGAGGCCCAGCCC. This encodes CASSPINEAQP. From start to end, the CDR3 is CASSPINEAQPQHF. Full variable domain (outside the CDR3, taken from reference TRBV18 and TRBJ1-5): NAGVMQNPRHLVRRRGQEARLRCSPMKGHSHVYWYRQLPEEGLKFMVYLQKENIIDESGMPKERFSAEFPKEGPSILRIQQVVRGDSAAYFCASSPINEAQPQHFGDGTRLSIL.

On this clone itself: The read falls 3 residues short of the CDR3 end, and the missing part is taken from the germline J gene. This chain links TRBV5-8 with TRBJ2-3; D gene uncertain. V was trimmed by 1 base and J by 0 bases, leaving 6 bases between them. The CDR3 consists of 14 residues. Per the germline V gene, CDR1 is SGHTS and CDR2 is YDEGEE. CDR3 DNA (partial): TGTGCCAGCAGCTTGAGGGCGAGCACAGATACG. Amino acids: CASSLRASTDT. The full CDR3 sequence reads CASSLRASTDTQYF.

On this clone itself: The read halts 3 residues ahead of the CDR3 end, with the missing end drawn from the germline J gene. This sequence joins TRBV2 and TRBJ2-7; 8 bases are shared with TRBD1. CDR3 size: 14 residues. Trimming at V came to 7 bases and at J to 4 bases, leaving 9 bases not matched to a gene. Per germline, CDR1 SNHLY and CDR2 FYNNEI. CDR3 DNA, as far as it was read: TGTGCCAGCACCGGGACAGGTGGGCTTTACGAG. Protein: CASTGTGGLYE. The full-length CDR3 reads as CASTGTGGLYEQYF. Supplemented by reference TRBV2 and TRBJ2-7, the full variable domain reads EPEVTQTPSHQVTQMGQEVILRCVPISNHLYFYWYRQILGQKVEFLVSFYNNEISEKSEIFDDQFSVERPDGSNFTLKIRSTKLEDSAMYFCASTGTGGLYEQYFGPGTRLTVT.

With regard to this clone: The CDR3 end falls 3 residues outside the read, so it is completed with the germline J gene. The J gene is TRBJ2-3, the V gene TRBV19, with 8 bases matching TRBD2. Germline V gives CDR1 LNHDA, CDR2 SQIVND (reference sequence). Unmatched junction bases numbered 4, after V lost 1 base and J lost 4 bases. The CDR3 consists of 15 residues. This chain's CDR3 is CASSIGAGEPDTQYF. The sequenced part of the CDR3 DNA is TGTGCCAGTAGTATAGGAGCGGGAGAGCCAGATACG. The full variable domain, its missing parts supplied by reference TRBV19 and TRBJ2-3, is DGGITQSPKYLFRKEGQNVTLSCEQNLNHDAMYWYRQDPGQGLRLIYYSQIVNDFQKGDIAEGYSVSREKKESFPLTVTSAQKNPTAFYLCASSIGAGEPDTQYFGPGTRLTVL.

About this clone itself: The read ends 3 residues shy of where the CDR3 ends; the end is completed using the germline J gene. This chain connects TRBV5-1 to TRBJ2-7; the D gene is possibly TRBD1 (6 bases). Germline CDR1 is SGHRS and CDR2 is YFSETQ. This CDR3 spans 14 amino acids. Between the trimmed V and J ends, which lost 0 bases and 3 bases, there was a span of 10 bases. CDR3 residues: CASSLDIQGYEQYF. The sequenced part of the CDR3 DNA is TGCGCCAGCAGCTTGGACATACAGGGCTACGAG.

Note on this clone: The CDR3 end lies 3 residues beyond the end of the read and is filled in from the germline J gene. The J gene is TRBJ1-1, the V gene TRBV5-1, with D hard to call. The CDR3 covers 12 residues. V lost 4 bases to trimming and J lost 4 bases, with 8 bases between them. Per germline, CDR1 SGHRS and CDR2 YFSETQ. CDR3 residues: CASSPGGTEAFF. Incomplete CDR3 DNA: TGCGCCAGCAGCCCTGGCGGCACTGAA.

Comment on this clone: From the germline J gene comes the end of the CDR3, since the read stops 3 residues before it. J is TRBJ2-5 and V is TRBV18; D gene uncertain. Trimming left V 0 bases short and J 7 bases short, with 18 bases between. This CDR3 spans 16 amino acids. Germline V gene lookup returns CDR1 KGHSH and CDR2 LQKENI. CDR3 amino acids: CASSPPSRSQFPTQYF. The part of the CDR3 DNA that was read is TGTGCCAGCTCACCACCGTCAAGATCACAATTTCCGACC.

This CDR3 reads CASGGEGWDEQFF. Incomplete CDR3 DNA: TGCGCCAGCGGGGGGGAGGGCTGGGATGAG. The J gene is TRBJ2-1, the V gene TRBV5-1; 7 nucleotides line up with TRBD2. The CDR3 end is not reached by the read, which stops 3 residues before it; the germline J gene fills it in. J gave up 8 bases and V 7 bases, and 9 bases lay outside the gene matches. This CDR3 comprises 13 residues. The V gene's germline CDR1 is SGHRS and CDR2 YFSETQ.

With regard to this clone: The read ends 3 residues before the CDR3 terminus; that terminus is restored from the germline J gene. This rearrangement joins TRBV4-2 to TRBJ2-5; 9 bases line up with TRBD1. The CDR3 consists of 18 residues. Germline CDR1 and CDR2: LGHNA and YNFKEQ. V was pared by 0 bases and J by 0 bases, with 8 bases of the junction left unmatched. The CDR3 DNA, read in part, is TGTGCCAGCAGCCAAGAACCCACGGACAGGGGATACCAAGAGACC. It translates to CASSQEPTDRGYQET. The complete CDR3 reads CASSQEPTDRGYQETQYF.